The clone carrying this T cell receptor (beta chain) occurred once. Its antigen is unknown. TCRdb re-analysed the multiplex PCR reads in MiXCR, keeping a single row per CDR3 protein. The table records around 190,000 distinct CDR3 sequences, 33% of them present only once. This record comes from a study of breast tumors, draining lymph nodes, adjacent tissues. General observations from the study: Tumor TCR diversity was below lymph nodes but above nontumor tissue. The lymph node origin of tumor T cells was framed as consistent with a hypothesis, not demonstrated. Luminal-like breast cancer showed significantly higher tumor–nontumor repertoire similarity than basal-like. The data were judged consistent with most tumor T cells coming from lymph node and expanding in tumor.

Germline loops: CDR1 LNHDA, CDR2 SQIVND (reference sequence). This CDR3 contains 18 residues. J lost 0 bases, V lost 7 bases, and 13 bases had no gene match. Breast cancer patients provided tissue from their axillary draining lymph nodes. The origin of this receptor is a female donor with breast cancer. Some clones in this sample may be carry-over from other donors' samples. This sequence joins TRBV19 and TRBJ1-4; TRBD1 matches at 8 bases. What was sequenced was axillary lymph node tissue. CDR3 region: CASNPPGQVAATNEKLFF. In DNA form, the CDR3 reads TGTGCCAGTAACCCCCCGGGACAGGTGGCTGCAACTAATGAAAAACTGTTTTTT.